Listed here is a single TCR beta chain. V was clipped by 4 bases and J by 2 bases, with 15 bases between them. The CDR3 is made up of 17 amino acids. Germline-derived CDR1 and CDR2 are SGHTA and FQGNSA. This sample is drawn from a study of TIL therapy for anti-PD-1-resistant metastatic lung cancer. Across the whole study: Median patient age was about 55, ranging about 38-80 years. Median tumor mutation burden was roughly 1.5 mutations per megabase.

The time point is: pre-treatment sample, taken before nivolumab and TIL therapy. The immunoSEQ assay was v3. Sequencing was performed with immunoSEQ multiplex PCR; in TCRdb, only in-frame clones are kept and a portion is missing. The sample records tens of thousands of clones, more than 75% being singletons. The source is a person aged 25 to 80 with non-small cell lung cancer. The sequencing used blood, collected at baseline. J is TRBJ2-6 and V is TRBV7-2; maybe TRBD2 (5 bases). The CDR3 region is CASSSPRAFAGANVLTF. In nucleotides, the CDR3 is TGTGCCAGCAGCTCCCCGAGGGCGTTTGCTGGGGCCAACGTCCTGACTTTC.